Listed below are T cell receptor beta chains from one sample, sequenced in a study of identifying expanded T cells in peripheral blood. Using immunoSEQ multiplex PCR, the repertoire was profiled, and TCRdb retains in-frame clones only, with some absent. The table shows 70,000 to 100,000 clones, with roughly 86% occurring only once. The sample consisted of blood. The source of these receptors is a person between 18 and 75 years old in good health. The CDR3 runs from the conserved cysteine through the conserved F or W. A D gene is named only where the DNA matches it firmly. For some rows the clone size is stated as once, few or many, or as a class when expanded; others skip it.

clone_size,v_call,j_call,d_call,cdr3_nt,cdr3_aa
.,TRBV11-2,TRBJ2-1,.,TGTGCCAGCAGCTTAGACCCCAGTGGCTACAATGAGCAGTTCTTC,CASSLDPSGYNEQFF
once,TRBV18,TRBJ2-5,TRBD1,TGTGCCAGCTCACCACCTATCGGGACAGCTCAAGAGACCCAGTACTTC,CASSPPIGTAQETQYF
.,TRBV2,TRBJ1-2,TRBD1,TGTGCCAGCAGTCGGGACAGGGACGGCTACACCTTC,CASSRDRDGYTF
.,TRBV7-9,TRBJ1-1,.,TGTGCCAGCAGATCGGACGGGCCGAACACTGAAGCTTTCTTT,CASRSDGPNTEAFF
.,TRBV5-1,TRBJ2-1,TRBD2,TGCGCCAGCAGCTTGCCTAGCGGGACGTCCGATGAGCAGTTCTTC,CASSLPSGTSDEQFF
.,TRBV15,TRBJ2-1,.,TGTGCCACCTACCCCGGGACAACAACCTACAATGAGCAGTTCTTC,CATYPGTTTYNEQFF
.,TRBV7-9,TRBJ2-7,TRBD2,TGTGCCAGCAGCTTTCTAGCGGGAAGGGTATACGAGCAGTACTTC,CASSFLAGRVYEQYF
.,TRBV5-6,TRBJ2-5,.,TGTGCCAGCAGCTTGCCAGGGAGGGAGACCCAGTACTTC,CASSLPGRETQYF
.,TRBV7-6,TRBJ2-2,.,TGTGCCAGCAGAACCTCGCACGGGGAGCTGTTTTTT,CASRTSHGELFF
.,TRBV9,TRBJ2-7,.,TGTGCCAGCAGCGTAGCGGGGGGCGGGGAGCAGTACTTC,CASSVAGGGEQYF
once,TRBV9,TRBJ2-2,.,TGTGCCAGCAGCGTTGGGGTCGGGGAGCTGTTTTTT,CASSVGVGELFF
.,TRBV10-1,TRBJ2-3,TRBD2,TGCGCCAGCAGTACTTACCGGGGGGGCGCAGATACGCAGTATTTT,CASSTYRGGADTQYF
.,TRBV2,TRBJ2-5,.,TGTGCCAGCAGTGAAGCGGCTTTGCAAGAGACCCAGTACTTC,CASSEAALQETQYF
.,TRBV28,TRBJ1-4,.,TGTGCCACCTCAGGAGTTAATGAAAAACTGTTTTTT,CATSGVNEKLFF
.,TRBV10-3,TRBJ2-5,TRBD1,TGTGCCATCAGTGAGTCGAGGACAACCGGGACAGGGAATCGGTGGGAGACCCAGTACTTC,CAISESRTTGTGNRWETQYF
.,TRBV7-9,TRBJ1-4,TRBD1,TGTGCCAGCAGACCAGACAGGGTCCGGGAAAAACTGTTTTTT,CASRPDRVREKLFF